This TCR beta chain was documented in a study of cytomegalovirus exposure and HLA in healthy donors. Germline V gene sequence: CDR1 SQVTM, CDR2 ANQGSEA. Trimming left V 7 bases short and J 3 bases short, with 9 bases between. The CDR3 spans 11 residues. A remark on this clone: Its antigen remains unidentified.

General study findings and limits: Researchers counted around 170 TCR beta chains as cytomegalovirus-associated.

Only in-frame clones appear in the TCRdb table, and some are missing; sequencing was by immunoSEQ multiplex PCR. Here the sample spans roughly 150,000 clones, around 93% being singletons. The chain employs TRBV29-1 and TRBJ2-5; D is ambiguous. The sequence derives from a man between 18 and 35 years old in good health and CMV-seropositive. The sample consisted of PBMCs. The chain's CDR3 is CSASGEETQYF. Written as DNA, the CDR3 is TGCAGCGCCTCCGGAGAAGAGACCCAGTACTTC.